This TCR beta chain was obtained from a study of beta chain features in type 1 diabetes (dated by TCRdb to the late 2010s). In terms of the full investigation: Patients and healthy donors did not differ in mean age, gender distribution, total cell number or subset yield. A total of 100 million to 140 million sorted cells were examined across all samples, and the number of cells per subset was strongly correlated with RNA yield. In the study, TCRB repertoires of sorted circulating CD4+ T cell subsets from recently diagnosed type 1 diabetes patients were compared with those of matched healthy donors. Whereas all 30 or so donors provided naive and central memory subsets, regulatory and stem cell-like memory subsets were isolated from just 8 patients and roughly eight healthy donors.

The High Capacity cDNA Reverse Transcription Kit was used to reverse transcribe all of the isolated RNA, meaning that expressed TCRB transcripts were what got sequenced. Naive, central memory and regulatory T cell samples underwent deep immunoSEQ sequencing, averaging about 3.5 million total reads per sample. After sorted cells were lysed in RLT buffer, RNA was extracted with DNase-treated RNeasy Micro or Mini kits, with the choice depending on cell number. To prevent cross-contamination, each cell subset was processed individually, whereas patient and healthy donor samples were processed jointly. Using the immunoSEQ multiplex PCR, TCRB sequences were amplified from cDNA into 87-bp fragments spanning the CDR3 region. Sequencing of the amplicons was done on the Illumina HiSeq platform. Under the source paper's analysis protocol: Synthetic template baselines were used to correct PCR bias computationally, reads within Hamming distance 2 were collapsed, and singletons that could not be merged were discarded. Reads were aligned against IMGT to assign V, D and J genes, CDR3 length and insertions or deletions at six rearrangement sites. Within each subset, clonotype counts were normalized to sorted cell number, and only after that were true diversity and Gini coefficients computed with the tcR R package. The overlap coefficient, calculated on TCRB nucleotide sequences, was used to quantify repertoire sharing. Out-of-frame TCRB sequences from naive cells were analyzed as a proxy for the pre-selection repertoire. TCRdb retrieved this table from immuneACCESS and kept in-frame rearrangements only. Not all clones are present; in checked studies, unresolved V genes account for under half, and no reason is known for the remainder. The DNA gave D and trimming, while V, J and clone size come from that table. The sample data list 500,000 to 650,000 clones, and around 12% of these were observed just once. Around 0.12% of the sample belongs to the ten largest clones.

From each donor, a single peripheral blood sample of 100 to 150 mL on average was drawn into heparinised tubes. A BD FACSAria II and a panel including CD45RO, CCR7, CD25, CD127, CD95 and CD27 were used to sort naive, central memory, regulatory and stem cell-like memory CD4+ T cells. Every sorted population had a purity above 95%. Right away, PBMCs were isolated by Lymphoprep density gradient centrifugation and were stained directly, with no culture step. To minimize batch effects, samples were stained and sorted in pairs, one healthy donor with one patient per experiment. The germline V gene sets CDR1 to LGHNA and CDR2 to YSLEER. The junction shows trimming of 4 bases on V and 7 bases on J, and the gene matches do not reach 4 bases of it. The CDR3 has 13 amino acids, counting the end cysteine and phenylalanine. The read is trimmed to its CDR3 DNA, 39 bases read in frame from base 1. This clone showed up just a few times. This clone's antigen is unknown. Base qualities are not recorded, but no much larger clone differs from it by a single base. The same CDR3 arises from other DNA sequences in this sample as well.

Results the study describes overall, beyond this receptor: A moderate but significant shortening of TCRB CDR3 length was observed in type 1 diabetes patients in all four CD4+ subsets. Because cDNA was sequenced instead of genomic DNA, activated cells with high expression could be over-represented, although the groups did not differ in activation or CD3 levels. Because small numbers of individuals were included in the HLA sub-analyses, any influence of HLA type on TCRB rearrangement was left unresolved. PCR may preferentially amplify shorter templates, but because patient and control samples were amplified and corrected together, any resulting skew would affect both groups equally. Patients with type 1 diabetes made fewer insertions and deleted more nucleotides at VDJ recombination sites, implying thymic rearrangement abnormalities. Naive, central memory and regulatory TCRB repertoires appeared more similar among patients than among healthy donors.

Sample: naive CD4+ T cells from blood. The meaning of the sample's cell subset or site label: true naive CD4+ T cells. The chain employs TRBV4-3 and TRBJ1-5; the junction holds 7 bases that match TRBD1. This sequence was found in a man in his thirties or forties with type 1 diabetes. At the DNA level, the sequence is TGCGCCAGCAGCCGAGACAGGGCGCAGCCCCAGCATTTT. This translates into CASSRDRAQPQHF.